The present TCR beta chain was sequenced within a study of cytomegalovirus exposure and HLA in healthy donors. With V trimmed by 4 bases and J by 3 bases, 6 bases remained unmatched. The CDR3 has 14 amino acids. Germline CDR1 and CDR2: KGHSH and LQKENI. Of note for this clone: Its antigen is unidentified.

PCR involved 60 Vbeta and 13 Jbeta primers. The assay was immunoSEQ multiplex PCR, and TCRdb's table has in-frame clones only and misses some. The sample features about 67,000 clones, with 4.5% to 6.5% in its top ten. General study points: The study assumed roughly uniform donor sequencing depth for presence/absence analyses. A later analysis found TCR association rates differed by HLA locus, highest for DRB1 and lowest for HLA-C.

The sequence was obtained from a woman between 40 and 55 years old in good health and CMV-seropositive. The sequenced material came from PBMCs. The rearrangement joins TRBV18 to TRBJ2-7; 7 nucleotides agree with TRBD2. The CDR3 here is CASSQGGRIYEQYF. The CDR3 nucleotides read TGTGCCAGCTCACAGGGCGGGAGAATCTACGAGCAGTACTTC.